This TCR beta chain is drawn from a study of circulating and synovial CD4+ cells in juvenile arthritis (dated by TCRdb to 2013 to 2016). A note on the overall study: Within each patient, the study compared the TCRbeta CDR3 repertoires of three groups: circulating HLA-DR+ CD4 T cells, bulk blood CD4 T cells, and synovial CD4 T cells. Repertoire sequencing was performed with the aim of confirming enrichment of synovial clonotypes in a circulating synovial-like CD4 T cell subset.

Donors of the sequenced samples were patients with active juvenile idiopathic arthritis. Cells were sorted right after thawing, and dead cells were excluded with Live/Dead Fixable Near-IR Stain. A word on this clone: What antigen it recognizes has not been identified. No base quality values were provided; no much bigger clone lies one nucleotide off.

The study at large found these results: Synovial and circulating pathogenic-like lymphocyte repertoires were less diverse than bulk blood CD4 repertoires, and some CPL samples were as oligoclonal as synovium. Circulating pathogenic-like lymphocytes clustered with synovial T cells and shared a substantially higher fraction of CDR3 sequences with synovium than bulk blood. The difference between circulating pathogenic-like lymphocytes and bulk blood T cells was not detected by traditional Vbeta family usage analysis. Because T cell genome counts in CPL samples and bulk blood CD4 samples differed by at least an order of magnitude, sample-size effects were addressed. Overlap with synovium increased with sequencing depth, so measured shared-clonotype fractions likely underestimated the full repertoire overlap.

From the germline V gene, CDR1 is MGHRA and CDR2 is YSYEKL. V is pruned by 4 bases and J by 3 bases, leaving 5 bases of the junction without a gene match. Taken from cysteine to phenylalanine, the CDR3 has 14 residues. The sequence is cut down to CDR3 DNA, 42 bases in frame from base 1. Libraries were built with the immunoSEQ multiplex PCR assay. TCRbeta CDR3 sequencing was carried out by an external provider as a commercial service. The authors processed their data as follows. Productive nucleotide sequences and amino acid sequences obtained through in silico translation were used in the analyses. Diversity was measured as Renyi entropy over a range of alpha values, and the median of 200 repeated subsamples was taken to equalise sample size. For clustering, the distance between each pair of repertoires was computed as one minus the Chao-modified Jaccard index, which corrected for under-sampling. Frequency-weighted overlap with synovial clonotypes was calculated over 200 sample sizes with 200 draws without replacement at each size, and the overlap was reported at the size of the smaller sample. TCRdb stores this immuneACCESS table with in-frame sequences only. Part of the clones is absent; in the studies checked, under half of the shortfall reflects unresolved V genes, and no reason is known for the rest. The DNA gave D and trimming, while V, J and clone size come from that table. The sample profile shows around 13,000 clones; approximately 88% of them were found once. The biggest ten clones account for more than 3.5% of the sample.

The source of this sequence is a human patient with juvenile idiopathic arthritis. Some clones in this sample may be carry-over from other donors' samples. The chain employs TRBV4-1 and TRBJ2-7, and TRBD2 aligns with 8 junction nucleotides. Sequences were obtained from CD4+ T cells from synovial fluid. The nucleotide sequence is given as TGCGCCAGCAGCCCCGGGGGGGCGTACTACGAGCAGTACTTC. Translated, this gives CASSPGGAYYEQYF.